Given below is one T cell receptor (beta chain) in context. The antigen is unknown. Before the COVID-19 pandemic, during about 2011-2019, CD4+ T cells were taken from unexposed donors. Isolation of CD4+ T cells took place after around 11 days in culture. The repertoire was sequenced with immunoSEQ multiplex PCR; TCRdb's copy has only in-frame clones and lacks some. The repertoire includes under 25,000 clones, about three quarters of them detected once, and 19% sits in the top ten. There are 13 residues in the CDR3. CDR1 is SGHDN, CDR2 FVKESK, per germline. V was pared by 4 bases and J by 12 bases, with 16 bases between. The data were obtained in a study of CD4 T cells in relation to SARS-CoV-2 and coronaviruses.

Sequenced input: CD4+ T cells from PBMCs, cultured in vitro. This chain connects TRBV14 to TRBJ2-1; no definite D call. The source of this sequence is a human donor in good health. CDR3 protein: CASSLHTLAPQFF. The DNA for the CDR3 is TGTGCCAGCAGCCTCCACACTCTTGCCCCGCAGTTCTTC.